Included here is one T cell receptor (beta chain) sequence, with context. Per the study methods: Amplified reference gene primers provided the basis for estimating nucleated cell counts. Repertoires were generated with immunoSEQ multiplex PCR, while TCRdb's copy carries only in-frame clones and drops some. V, J and clone size are taken as reported in that table, and D and trimming were inferred from the DNA itself. The sample contains roughly 390,000 clones, roughly 85% of which appear only once. With V trimmed by 6 bases and J by 6 bases, 7 bases remained unmatched. The CDR3 runs to 14 residues. Germline CDR1 MNHEY, CDR2 SMNVEV (reference sequence). The data belong to a study of blood T cell repertoires in COVID-19. Study-level information: There were acute and convalescent COVID-19 samples, and they came from the United States, Italy and Spain. Sources were T cells, B-cell-depleted T cells, or PBMCs; the material itself was cDNA or gDNA.

Material: peripheral blood. The sequence derives from a young woman with acute or convalescent COVID-19. This chain connects TRBV27 to TRBJ2-2; 7 nucleotides line up with TRBD1. The CDR3 reads CASSQTGRAGELFF. CDR3 bases: TGTGCCAGCAGCCAGACAGGGCGCGCCGGGGAGCTGTTTTTT.